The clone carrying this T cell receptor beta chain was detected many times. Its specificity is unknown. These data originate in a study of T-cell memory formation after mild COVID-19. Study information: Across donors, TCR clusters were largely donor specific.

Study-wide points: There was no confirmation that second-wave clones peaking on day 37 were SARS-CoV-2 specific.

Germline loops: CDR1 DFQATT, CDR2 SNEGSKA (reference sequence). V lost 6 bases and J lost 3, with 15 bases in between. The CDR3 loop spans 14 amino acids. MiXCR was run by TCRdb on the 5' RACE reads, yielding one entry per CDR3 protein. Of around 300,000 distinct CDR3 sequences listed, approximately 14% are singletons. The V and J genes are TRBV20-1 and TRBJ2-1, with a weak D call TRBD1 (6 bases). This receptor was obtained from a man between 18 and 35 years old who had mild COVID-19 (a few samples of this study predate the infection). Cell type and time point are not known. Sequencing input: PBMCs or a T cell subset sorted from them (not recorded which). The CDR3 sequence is CSASDRRGYNEQFF. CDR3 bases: TGCAGTGCGTCTGACAGGAGAGGCTACAATGAGCAGTTCTTC.